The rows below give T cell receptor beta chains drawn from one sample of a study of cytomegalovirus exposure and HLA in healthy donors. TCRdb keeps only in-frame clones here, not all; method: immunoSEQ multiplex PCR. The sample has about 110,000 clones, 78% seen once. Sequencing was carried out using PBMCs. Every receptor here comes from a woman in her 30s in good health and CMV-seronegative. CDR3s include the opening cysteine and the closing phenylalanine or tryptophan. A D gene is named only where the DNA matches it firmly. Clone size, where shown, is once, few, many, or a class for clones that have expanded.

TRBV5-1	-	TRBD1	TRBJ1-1	TGCGCCAGCAGCACGAGACAGGGATCGGGTAACACTGAAGCTTTCTTT	CASSTRQGSGNTEAFF
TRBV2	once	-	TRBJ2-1	TGTGCCAGCAAGGAGGAAGGTGATGAGCAGTTCTTC	CASKEEGDEQFF
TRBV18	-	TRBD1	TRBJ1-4	TGTGCCAGCTCACCAAGGACAGGATTTAATGAAAAACTGTTTTTT	CASSPRTGFNEKLFF
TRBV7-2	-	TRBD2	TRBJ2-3	TGTGCCAGCAGCTTAGTTCTAGCGGAAACAGATACGCAGTATTTT	CASSLVLAETDTQYF
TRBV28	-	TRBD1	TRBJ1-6	TGTGCCAGCAGTCAACGGACAGGGGGGAGGAATTCACCCCTCCACTTT	CASSQRTGGRNSPLHF
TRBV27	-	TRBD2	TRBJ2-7	TGTGCCAGCAGCAACCCGGGACTAGCGGGATACGAGCAGTACTTC	CASSNPGLAGYEQYF
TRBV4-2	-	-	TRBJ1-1	TGTGCCAGCAGCCGATTGACAGGATCGAACACTGAAGCTTTCTTT	CASSRLTGSNTEAFF
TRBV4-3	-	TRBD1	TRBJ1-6	TGCGCCAGCAGCCAAGATCGGGGGACAGATAGCTCCTATAATTCACCCCTCCACTTT	CASSQDRGTDSSYNSPLHF
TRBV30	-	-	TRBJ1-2	TGTGCCTGGAGTGTAAGGGAACAGTTCGGGGGGGGCTACACCTTC	CAWSVREQFGGGYTF
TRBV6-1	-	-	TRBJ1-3	TGTGCCAGCAGTGAAGGCCGGGGTTTCTCTGGAAACACCATATATTTT	CASSEGRGFSGNTIYF
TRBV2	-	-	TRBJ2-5	TGTGCCAGCGAGGGAATGGGGGAGACCCAGTACTTC	CASEGMGETQYF
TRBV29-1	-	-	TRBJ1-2	TGCAGCGTTGAAAGCGGCCCGTTTATTGGCTACACCTTC	CSVESGPFIGYTF
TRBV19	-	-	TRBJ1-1	TGTGCCAGTAGGTCAGGAAACACTGAAGCTTTCTTT	CASRSGNTEAFF
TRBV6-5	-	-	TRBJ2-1	TGTGCCAGCAGTACCGGACTAAACAATGAGCAGTTCTTC	CASSTGLNNEQFF
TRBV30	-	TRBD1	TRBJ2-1	TGTGCCTGGGCCGGGACAGGGCTGAACAATGAGCAGTTCTTC	CAWAGTGLNNEQFF
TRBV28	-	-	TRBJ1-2	TGTGCCAGCACCGACCAGGGGATCGGGTATGGCTACACCTTC	CASTDQGIGYGYTF
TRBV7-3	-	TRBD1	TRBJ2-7	TGTGCCAGCAGCCCCGGACAGGGTACCTACGAGCAGTACTTC	CASSPGQGTYEQYF
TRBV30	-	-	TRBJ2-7	TGTGCCTGGAGTGTACGGAGGTACGAGCAGTACTTC	CAWSVRRYEQYF
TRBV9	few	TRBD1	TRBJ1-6	TGTGCCAGCAGCGGAGGACAGGTAAATTCACCCCTCCACTTT	CASSGGQVNSPLHF
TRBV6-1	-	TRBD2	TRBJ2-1	TGTGCCAGCAGTGATCTAGCGGGGGGTAATGAGCAGTTCTTC	CASSDLAGGNEQFF
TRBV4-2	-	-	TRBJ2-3	TGTGCCAGCAGCCAAGGACCTTCAGGAGGTTGGACAGATACGCAGTATTTT	CASSQGPSGGWTDTQYF
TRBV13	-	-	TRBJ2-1	TGTGCCAGCAGCTCCCCCCTCTCGGACACAAACTACAATGAGCAGTTCTTC	CASSSPLSDTNYNEQFF
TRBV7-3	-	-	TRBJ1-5	TGTGCCAGCAGCTTGTGCGGCAGGAGGGATCAGCCCCAGCATTTT	CASSLCGRRDQPQHF
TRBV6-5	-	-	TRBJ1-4	TGTGCCAGCAGTTACTCTCCGAGGGCAACTAATGAAAAACTGTTTTTT	CASSYSPRATNEKLFF
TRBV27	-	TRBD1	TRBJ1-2	TGTGCCAGCAGGAGACAGGGTTGGGATGGCTACACCTTC	CASRRQGWDGYTF
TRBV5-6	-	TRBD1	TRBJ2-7	TGTGCCAGCAGTTTCCGACAGGGGTTCCACGAGCAGTACTTC	CASSFRQGFHEQYF
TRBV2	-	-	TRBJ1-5	TGTGCCAGCAGTGAAACACGGGTTAGCAATCAGCCCCAGCATTTT	CASSETRVSNQPQHF
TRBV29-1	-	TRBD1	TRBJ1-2	TGCAGCGTCACAGGGGCTGGCTACACCTTC	CSVTGAGYTF
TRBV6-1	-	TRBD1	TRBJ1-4	TGTGCCAGCAGTACCTACAGGGGCCCGAATGAAAAACTGTTTTTT	CASSTYRGPNEKLFF
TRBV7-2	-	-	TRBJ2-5	TGTGCCAGCAGCTTCGTCACTAGACCCGGAGAGACCCAGTACTTC	CASSFVTRPGETQYF
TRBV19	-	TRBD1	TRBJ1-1	TGTGCCAGTGGGACAGGGGGCCTTCCGGCTGAAGCTTTCTTT	CASGTGGLPAEAFF
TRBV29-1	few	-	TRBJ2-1	TGCAGCGTTCCGGGGGAGTCCCGGTCCAATGAGCAGTTCTTC	CSVPGESRSNEQFF
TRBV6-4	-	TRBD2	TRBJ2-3	TGTGCCAGCAGTCTAGGCGGGGGGCCCGGCACAGATACGCAGTATTTT	CASSLGGGPGTDTQYF
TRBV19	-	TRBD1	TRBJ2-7	TGTGCCAGTAGCCCGACAGGGCCCGGGCCTTACGAGCAGTACTTC	CASSPTGPGPYEQYF
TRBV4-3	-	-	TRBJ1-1	TGCGCCAGCAGCCTAAATCCACCGGGTGTGAACACTGAAGCTTTCTTT	CASSLNPPGVNTEAFF